This T cell receptor (beta chain) was sequenced in a study of Tregs in tolerant kidney transplant recipients. Unstimulated Tregs (CD4+CD25+CD127-) and CD4+CD25- non-Tregs were sorted from PBMCs. A word on this clone: Antigen specificity is unknown.

The table came from immunoSEQ multiplex PCR; TCRdb's copy has only in-frame clones and leaves some out. The sample holds 69,000 or so clones; 85% to 90% are singletons and the top ten take approximately 0.4%. Study results and caveats: Findings come from small patient numbers and require larger validation.

This specimen was CD4+ T cells from blood, taken before the transplant. The origin of this receptor is a human donor who received a combined kidney and bone marrow transplant.

The CDR3 sequence is CASSVLTGAFQNIGDTEAFF. In DNA form, the CDR3 reads TGCGCCAGCAGTGTTTTGACAGGGGCCTTCCAGAATATTGGGGACACTGAAGCTTTCTTT. The chain employs TRBV10-1 and TRBJ1-1; 8 bases are shared with TRBD1. The V and J ends lost 4 bases and 3 bases, in that order; junction bases with no gene match: 22. This CDR3 comprises 20 residues. Per germline, CDR1 WNHNN and CDR2 SYGVQD (reference sequence).